A single sample is the source of the 27 T cell receptor beta chains below, sequenced in a study of blood T cell repertoires in COVID-19 (dated by TCRdb to 2019 to 2021). The library was prepared using the immunoSEQ multiplex PCR assay. TCRdb retrieved this table from immuneACCESS and kept in-frame rearrangements only. Not all clones are present; in checked studies, unresolved V genes account for under half, and no reason is known for the remainder. The sample table shows 150,000 to 200,000 clones, and approximately 83% are seen once. The ten largest clones capture 7% to 10% of the sample. Specimen: peripheral blood. These receptors all come from a man aged 50 to 59 with active or convalescent COVID-19.

The chain has TRBV7-2 and TRBJ2-3; 7 bases line up with TRBD2. V was clipped by 4 bases and J by 3 bases; unmatched bases: 10. The germline V gene has CDR1 SGHTA and CDR2 FQGNSA. The length of the CDR3 is 16 residues. The CDR3 DNA sequence: TGTGCCAGCAGCTCATATCTGGGGGGAGGGACAGATACGCAGTATTTT. Its protein product is CASSSYLGGGTDTQYF. Together with reference TRBV7-2 and TRBJ2-3, the CDR3 gives the full variable domain: GAGVSQSPSNKVTEKGKDVELRCDPISGHTALYWYRQSLGQGLEFLIYFQGNSAPDKSGLPSDRFSAERTGGSVSTLTIQRTQQEDSAVYLCASSSYLGGGTDTQYFGPGTRLTVL.

In nucleotides, the CDR3 is TGTGCCAGCAGTGACAGGGGCCCCAACACCGGGGAGCTGTTTTTT. It yields the protein CASSDRGPNTGELFF. The gene calls are TRBV6-1 and TRBJ2-2; TRBD1 might be the D (6 bases). With 3 bases removed from V and 2 bases from J, the gap between germline ends came to 10 bases. The CDR3 runs 15 residues. CDR1 is MNHNS and CDR2 is SASEGT in the germline V gene.

The J gene is TRBJ1-5, the V gene TRBV4-1, with a possible D match to TRBD1 (6 bases). The germline CDR1 and CDR2 sequences are MGHRA and YSYEKL. V was shortened by 0 bases and J by 4 bases, with 13 bases between the two germline ends. The CDR3 runs to 16 residues. CDR3 protein: CASSQERSGVNQPQHF. For the CDR3, the DNA is TGCGCCAGCAGCCAAGAGAGGTCAGGGGTTAATCAGCCCCAGCATTTT.

The chain employs TRBV29-1 and TRBJ1-1; TRBD1 might be the D (5 bases). V lost 7 bases to trimming and J lost 0 bases, with 12 bases between them. The V gene's germline CDR1 is SQVTM and CDR2 ANQGSEA. This CDR3 has 13 residues. Here the CDR3 DNA reads TGCAGCGCGCGGGGGACTATGAACACTGAAGCTTTCTTT. Translating it yields CSARGTMNTEAFF.

The gene calls are TRBV18 and TRBJ2-1; 10 nucleotides align to TRBD1. V was clipped by 4 bases and J by 8 bases; unmatched bases: 2. Germline CDR1 reads KGHSH; CDR2 reads LQKENI. This CDR3 region has 13 residues. CDR3 in amino acids: CASSRDRGDEQFF. The CDR3 DNA reads TGTGCCAGCTCACGGGACAGGGGCGATGAGCAGTTCTTC.

V gene TRBV6-5 combines with J gene TRBJ2-5, with 12 bases fitting TRBD2. The CDR3 consists of 15 residues. V trimming: 6 bases; J trimming: 4 bases; junction bases outside the gene matches: 6. The germline V gene encodes CDR1 MNHEY and CDR2 SVGAGI. This CDR3 is CASRSGLAGTETQYF. The CDR3 nucleotides read TGTGCCAGCAGGTCTGGACTAGCGGGGACAGAGACCCAGTACTTC.

This clone was observed a single time. The V gene is TRBV30, the J gene TRBJ2-5, with 9 bases that match TRBD2. The V segment lost 1 base and the J segment 7 bases; nucleotides outside the gene matches: 7. This CDR3 contains 14 residues. Looked up from germline, CDR1 is GTSNPN and CDR2 is SVGIG (reference sequence). CDR3 DNA sequence: TGTGCCTGGAGTGGGGTTAGCGGGAGCGGGACCCAGTACTTC. Amino acids: CAWSGVSGSGTQYF. Drawing the rest from reference TRBV30 and TRBJ2-5, the complete variable domain is SQTIHQWPATLVQPVGSPLSLECTVEGTSNPNLYWYRQAAGRGLQLLFYSVGIGQISSEVPQNLSASRPQDRQFILSSKKLLLSDSGFYLCAWSGVSGSGTQYFGPGTRLLVL.

The chain is built from TRBV7-2 and TRBJ1-2, with 11 bases lining up with TRBD1. The CDR3 is made up of 16 amino acids. Per the germline V gene, CDR1 is SGHTA and CDR2 is FQGNSA. Unmatched junction bases numbered 4, after V lost 0 bases and J lost 4 bases. The CDR3 sequence is CASSLAGTGGIYGYTF. In DNA form, the CDR3 reads TGTGCCAGCAGCTTAGCAGGGACAGGGGGTATCTATGGCTACACCTTC.

This chain uses TRBV18 with TRBJ1-3, with TRBD1 matching over 12 bases. V dropped 5 bases and J dropped 4; count of bases not matched to a gene: 15. The CDR3 loop spans 19 amino acids. CDR1 KGHSH and CDR2 LQKENI come from the germline V gene. This chain's CDR3 is CASSSPGTGGLNTGNTIYF. CDR3 in DNA: TGTGCCAGCTCATCGCCCGGGACAGGGGGCCTTAATACAGGAAACACCATATATTTT. Full variable domain (missing parts from reference TRBV18 and TRBJ1-3): NAGVMQNPRHLVRRRGQEARLRCSPMKGHSHVYWYRQLPEEGLKFMVYLQKENIIDESGMPKERFSAEFPKEGPSILRIQQVVRGDSAAYFCASSSPGTGGLNTGNTIYFGEGSWLTVV.

The chain couples TRBV7-2 to TRBJ2-1; the match to TRBD2 covers 10 bases. Trimming took 1 base from V and 4 from J; bases not matched to a gene: 4. The CDR3 loop spans 16 amino acids. Germline V gene sequence: CDR1 SGHTA, CDR2 FQGNSA. CDR3 amino acids: CASSLEGTSAYNEQFF. CDR3 DNA sequence: TGTGCCAGCAGCTTAGAAGGGACTAGCGCGTACAATGAGCAGTTCTTC.

V usage is TRBV6-1 and J usage is TRBJ2-1, with 7 bases identical to TRBD2. Trimming took 2 bases from V and 15 from J; bases not matched to a gene: 7. The CDR3 is 12 amino acids. Germline V gene data show CDR1 as MNHNS and CDR2 as SASEGT. The CDR3 protein is CASSEQAGATFF. The CDR3 nucleotides read TGTGCCAGCAGTGAACAGGCGGGAGCTACGTTCTTC.

V and J are TRBV11-3 and TRBJ1-1, with 7 bases identical to TRBD1. Per germline, CDR1 SGHNT and CDR2 YENEEA. Unmatched junction bases numbered 0, after V lost 1 base and J lost 10 bases. This CDR3 is built from 11 residues. CDR3 sequence reads: CASSLGQGAFF. The CDR3 DNA reads as TGTGCCAGCAGCTTAGGACAGGGAGCTTTCTTT.

The chain carries TRBV18 and TRBJ1-3, with D unresolved. The CDR3 spans 15 residues. Germline V gene lookup returns CDR1 KGHSH and CDR2 LQKENI. Deletions cut 0 bases from V and 4 bases from J, with 10 bases between. The CDR3 DNA reads as TGTGCCAGCTCACCACCGACTGCGGGCGGAAACACCATATATTTT. Encoded protein: CASSPPTAGGNTIYF.

This chain connects TRBV7-9 to TRBJ1-6; D not resolved. The V gene's germline CDR1 is SEHNR and CDR2 FQNEAQ (reference sequence). V was shortened by 5 bases and J by 12 bases, with 14 bases between the two germline ends. The CDR3 has 13 residues. Here the CDR3 DNA reads TGTGCCAGCAGCACTTCCGAGGCCCGACCCCTCCACTTT. Translated, it gives CASSTSEARPLHF. The variable domain in full, completed from reference TRBV7-9 and TRBJ1-6, reads DTGVSQNPRHKITKRGQNVTFRCDPISEHNRLYWYRQTLGQGPEFLTYFQNEAQLEKSRLLSDRFSAERPKGSFSTLEIQRTEQGDSAMYLCASSTSEARPLHFGNGTRLTVT.

The V call is TRBV19, the J call TRBJ2-2, with a weak D call TRBD1 (6 bases). Per the germline V gene, CDR1 is LNHDA and CDR2 is SQIVND (reference sequence). CDR3 size: 14 residues. V was clipped by 7 bases and J by 6 bases, with 15 bases between them. The CDR3 nucleotides are TGTGCCAGTAACAGACAGGCCAGTGCCGGGGAGCTGTTTTTT. Translated: CASNRQASAGELFF.

A remark on this clone: Other DNA sequences from this sample encode an identical CDR3 as well. The chain links TRBV11-3 to TRBJ2-2; maybe TRBD2 (6 bases). In germline, CDR1 is SGHNT, CDR2 YENEEA. The CDR3 length is 15 residues. V was shortened by 3 bases and J by 0 bases, with 8 bases between the two germline ends. This chain's CDR3 is CASSLGGANTGELFF. In DNA, the CDR3 is TGTGCCAGCAGCTTGGGAGGCGCGAACACCGGGGAGCTGTTTTTT.

This clone was seen many times. The chain combines TRBV12-5 with TRBJ2-7; D might be TRBD1 (5 bases). V gave up 1 base and J gave up 5 bases, with 21 bases separating them. CDR1 and CDR2 (germline): LGHNT, FRNRAP. The CDR3 sequence is 17 residues long. As DNA, the CDR3 is TGTGCTAGTGGTTTGGCATCTCACCTCTTGGGGCAACACGAGCAGTACTTC. It is translated as CASGLASHLLGQHEQYF. Filled out from reference TRBV12-5 and TRBJ2-7, the complete variable domain reads DARVTQTPRHKVTEMGQEVTMRCQPILGHNTVFWYRQTMMQGLELLAYFRNRAPLDDSGMPKDRFSAEMPDATLATLKIQPSEPRDSAVYFCASGLASHLLGQHEQYFGPGTRLTVT.

The rearrangement links TRBV15 to TRBJ2-3; 9 nucleotides align to TRBD1. The CDR3 has 16 residues. Germline V gene data show CDR1 as LNHNV and CDR2 as YYDKDF (reference sequence). The ends lost 3 bases at V and 2 bases at J; junction bases unmatched: 6. CDR3 coding DNA: TGTGCCACCAGCAGTCCGGGACAGGGTAACACAGATACGCAGTATTTT. This encodes CATSSPGQGNTDTQYF.

The V call is TRBV5-1, the J call TRBJ1-1, with a weak D call TRBD1 (6 bases). This CDR3 comprises 15 residues. V was shortened by 3 bases and J by 1 base, with 13 bases between the two germline ends. CDR1 is SGHRS, CDR2 YFSETQ, per germline. CDR3 residues: CASSSPGHPNTEAFF. The CDR3 DNA reads TGCGCCAGCAGCTCCCCGGGACATCCGAACACTGAAGCTTTCTTT.

In its sample, this clone was seen once. The chain combines TRBV18 with TRBJ1-1, with unresolved D. CDR1 and CDR2 from the germline V gene are KGHSH and LQKENI. This CDR3 is built from 13 residues. V was cut by 6 bases and J by 4 bases, with 12 bases left in between. CDR3 region: CASSLGRFTEAFF. The CDR3 DNA is TGTGCCAGCTCCCTCGGCAGGTTCACTGAAGCTTTCTTT. The full variable domain, completed using reference TRBV18 and TRBJ1-1, is NAGVMQNPRHLVRRRGQEARLRCSPMKGHSHVYWYRQLPEEGLKFMVYLQKENIIDESGMPKERFSAEFPKEGPSILRIQQVVRGDSAAYFCASSLGRFTEAFFGQGTRLTVV.

The J gene is TRBJ1-3, the V gene TRBV7-6, with D uncertain. The CDR3 is 14 residues long. CDR1 is SGHVS, CDR2 FNYEAQ, per germline. V dropped 1 base and J dropped 4 bases, with 8 bases sitting between them. DNA of the CDR3: TGTGCCAGCAGCTTAGGAGTCTACGGAAACACCATATATTTT. It translates to CASSLGVYGNTIYF. The full variable domain, completed using reference TRBV7-6 and TRBJ1-3, is GAGVSQSPRYKVTKRGQDVALRCDPISGHVSLYWYRQALGQGPEFLTYFNYEAQQDKSGLPNDRFSAERPEGSISTLTIQRTEQRDSAMYRCASSLGVYGNTIYFGEGSWLTVV.

This rearrangement joins TRBV6-1 to TRBJ1-5, with D perhaps TRBD1 (5 bases). Germline assignment: CDR1 MNHNS and CDR2 SASEGT. V shed 3 bases and J shed 5 bases, with 8 bases lying between them. CDR3 length equals 13 residues. The CDR3 loop is CASSETRDQPQHF. In DNA form, the CDR3 reads TGTGCCAGCAGTGAGACCAGGGATCAGCCCCAGCATTTT.

The chain joins TRBV11-3 to TRBJ1-1, with 8 bases aligning to TRBD1. Trimming removed 4 bases from V and 1 base from J; junction bases left unmatched: 2. This CDR3 is 14 amino acids long. Germline CDR1 is SGHNT and CDR2 is YENEEA. CDR3 sequence (DNA): TGTGCCAGCAGCTCCGGACAGGGGAACACTGAAGCTTTCTTT. Translated: CASSSGQGNTEAFF. Variable domain in full (rest from reference TRBV11-3 and TRBJ1-1): EAGVVQSPRYKIIEKKQPVAFWCNPISGHNTLYWYLQNLGQGPELLIRYENEEAVDDSQLPKDRFSAERLKGVDSTLKIQPAELGDSAVYLCASSSGQGNTEAFFGQGTRLTVV.

With regard to this clone: One junction end disagrees with the germline gene, perhaps due to a read error. The chain joins TRBV10-1 to TRBJ1-1; 7 bases are a match to TRBD1. The CDR3 totals 14 residues. Germline V gene sequence: CDR1 WNHNN, CDR2 SYGVQD (reference sequence). In nucleotides, the CDR3 is TGCGCCAGCAGGAAGGGACAGACGTTAATTCTCCCCTGGTGG. Its translation: CASRKGQTLILPWW.

The V call is TRBV24-1, the J call TRBJ2-2; 9 positions agree with TRBD1. Germline V gives CDR1 KGHDR, CDR2 SFDVKD. The CDR3 consists of 18 residues. Trimming cost V 4 bases and J 0 bases; bases outside gene matches: 8. This CDR3 reads CATSDRDREVSNTGELFF. CDR3 coding DNA: TGTGCCACCAGTGACAGGGACAGGGAGGTTTCGAACACCGGGGAGCTGTTTTTT.

V gene TRBV5-4 combines with J gene TRBJ2-1; TRBD2 agrees at 12 bases. The CDR3 has 16 residues. After removal of 4 bases from V and 7 bases from J, the junction contained 9 bases not matched to a gene. Germline-derived CDR1 and CDR2 are SGHNT and YYREEE (reference sequence). The chain's CDR3 is CASSPGLAGGENEQFF. For the CDR3, the DNA is TGTGCCAGCAGCCCGGGGCTAGCGGGAGGGGAAAATGAGCAGTTCTTC.

The gene calls are TRBV28 and TRBJ2-2; D remains unclear. Germline loops: CDR1 MDHEN, CDR2 SYDVKM. The CDR3 is 13 residues long. V lost 1 base and J lost 3, with 3 bases in between. The CDR3 bases are TGTGCCAGCAGTTTATCTGACACCGGGGAGCTGTTTTTT. It is translated as CASSLSDTGELFF.